Following are 16 T cell receptor beta chains from one sample sequenced in a study of blood T cell repertoires in COVID-19. The protocol was immunoSEQ multiplex PCR, while the TCRdb copy is restricted to in-frame clones and leaves out a portion. This table holds 75,000 to 85,000 clones, over 75% found once. Input material: peripheral blood. The receptors shown here come from a human donor in a cohort sampled during active COVID-19.

The chain joins TRBV5-1 to TRBJ2-1; TRBD2 might be the D (5 bases). V was clipped by 4 bases and J by 4 bases, with 9 bases between them. The germline V gene has CDR1 SGHRS and CDR2 YFSETQ. The CDR3 extends over 13 amino acids. The CDR3: CASSRDNYNEQFF. As DNA, the CDR3 is TGCGCCAGCAGCCGGGATAATTACAATGAGCAGTTCTTC.

This clone was observed a single time. The V gene is TRBV11-3, the J gene TRBJ2-1; perhaps TRBD2 as D (5 bases). Germline-derived CDR1 and CDR2 are SGHNT and YENEEA. Trimming took 3 bases from V and 0 from J, leaving 12 bases between them. The CDR3 has 16 amino acids. The CDR3 reads CASSFVRRSSYNEQFF. In nucleotides, the CDR3 is TGTGCCAGCAGCTTTGTACGGAGGAGCTCCTACAATGAGCAGTTCTTC.

The CDR3 sequence is CASSQEGGWQWQFF. CDR3 bases: TGCGCCAGCAGCCAAGAAGGAGGATGGCAGTGGCAGTTCTTC. The chain uses TRBV4-1 and TRBJ2-1; D might be TRBD2 (5 bases). Germline loops: CDR1 MGHRA, CDR2 YSYEKL. The V and J ends lost 0 bases and 12 bases respectively, with 15 bases between them. The CDR3 has 14 amino acids.

This clone was counted once. The chain combines TRBV5-4 with TRBJ2-1; 8 nucleotides align to TRBD2. J lost 9 bases, V lost 4 bases, and 15 bases had no gene match. Germline-derived CDR1 and CDR2 are SGHNT and YYREEE (reference sequence). CDR3 length equals 16 residues. The CDR3 nucleotides are TGTGCCAGCAGCGACCCCCGAGCGGGAGCGTCGGGTGAGCAGTTCTTC. It specifies CASSDPRAGASGEQFF. The variable domain in full, completed from reference TRBV5-4 and TRBJ2-1, reads ETGVTQSPTHLIKTRGQQVTLRCSSQSGHNTVSWYQQALGQGPQFIFQYYREEENGRGNFPPRFSGLQFPNYSSELNVNALELDDSALYLCASSDPRAGASGEQFFGPGTRLTVL.

The rearrangement links TRBV7-2 to TRBJ2-7; TRBD2 aligns across 9 bases. V lost 4 bases and J lost 1; bases outside the gene matches: 5. In germline, CDR1 is SGHTA, CDR2 FQGNSA. The CDR3 totals 15 residues. CDR3 residues: CASSSSGGLSYEQYF. CDR3 nucleotide sequence: TGTGCCAGCAGCTCGAGCGGGGGGCTTTCCTACGAGCAGTACTTC.

The chain uses TRBV7-2 and TRBJ1-2; 9 positions match TRBD1. The CDR3 extends over 14 amino acids. V gave up 5 bases and J gave up 6 bases; unmatched junction bases: 7. In germline, CDR1 is SGHTA, CDR2 FQGNSA. CDR3 coding DNA: TGTGCCAGCAGCGCACAGGGGGCTAGCGATGGCTACACCTTC. The encoded protein is CASSAQGASDGYTF.

V usage is TRBV6-5 and J usage is TRBJ2-7; 8 bases are a match to TRBD2. J was trimmed by 4 bases and V by 2 bases; bases with no gene match: 4. The CDR3 length is 14 residues. Germline values: CDR1 MNHEY, CDR2 SVGAGI. Written as DNA, the CDR3 is TGTGCCAGCAGTTACAGCGGGAGCGGTTACGAGCAGTACTTC. It specifies CASSYSGSGYEQYF.

The genes are TRBV19 and TRBJ2-3, with 7 bases lining up with TRBD1. V dropped 4 bases and J dropped 1; count of bases not matched to a gene: 8. CDR1 and CDR2 (germline): LNHDA, SQIVND (reference sequence). The CDR3 contains 16 residues. The CDR3 DNA reads TGTGCCAGTAGTACCAACAGGGGTCGAGGCACAGATACGCAGTATTTT. Translating it yields CASSTNRGRGTDTQYF.

The genes are TRBV30 and TRBJ1-6, with a weak D call TRBD1 (5 bases). From germline, CDR1 is GTSNPN and CDR2 SVGIG (reference sequence). The CDR3 runs 14 residues. With 4 bases removed from V and 8 bases from J, the gap between germline ends came to 15 bases. The CDR3 bases are TGTGCCTGGAATGGGGGGGGAGCGGATTCACCCCTCCACTTT. Its translation is CAWNGGGADSPLHF. Full variable domain (missing parts from reference TRBV30 and TRBJ1-6): SQTIHQWPATLVQPVGSPLSLECTVEGTSNPNLYWYRQAAGRGLQLLFYSVGIGQISSEVPQNLSASRPQDRQFILSSKKLLLSDSGFYLCAWNGGGADSPLHFGNGTRLTVT.

The chain recombines TRBV7-2 with TRBJ2-5; TRBD2 aligns across 13 bases. The V and J ends lost 6 bases and 3 bases, in that order; junction bases with no gene match: 4. The CDR3 is 15 amino acids. From germline, CDR1 is SGHTA and CDR2 FQGNSA. The CDR3 nucleotides read TGTGCCAGCAGTACCGGGACTAGCGGGGAAGAGACCCAGTACTTC. Protein: CASSTGTSGEETQYF.

The genes are TRBV28 and TRBJ2-1, with 10 bases aligning to TRBD2. V lost 11 bases, J lost 0 bases, and 10 bases stayed unmatched. CDR1 is MDHEN, CDR2 SYDVKM, per germline. The CDR3 has 16 amino acids. The CDR3 region is CAASGRAGNSYNEQFF. As DNA, the CDR3 is TGTGCCGCGAGCGGGAGGGCGGGAAACTCCTACAATGAGCAGTTCTTC.

The table lists this clone with a few counts. This chain connects TRBV6-5 to TRBJ1-3; D is unresolved. The CDR3 loop spans 10 amino acids. The V and J ends lost 8 bases and 4 bases respectively, with 3 bases between them. CDR1 MNHEY and CDR2 SVGAGI come from the germline V gene. This chain's CDR3 is CASEGNTIYF. The CDR3 bases are TGTGCCAGCGAGGGAAACACCATATATTTT.

The chain employs TRBV4-2 and TRBJ1-2, with 7 bases that match TRBD1. This CDR3 has 14 residues. V lost 4 bases to trimming and J lost 2 bases; unmatched junction nucleotides: 4. Germline V gene lookup returns CDR1 LGHNA and CDR2 YNFKEQ. This chain's CDR3 is CASSPRGQNYGYTF. DNA of the CDR3: TGTGCCAGCAGCCCTCGGGGACAGAACTATGGCTACACCTTC.

This clone was observed once. This chain connects TRBV4-1 to TRBJ2-3; D perhaps matches TRBD2 (7 bases). Germline V gene lookup returns CDR1 MGHRA and CDR2 YSYEKL. V was trimmed by 5 bases and J by 6 bases, leaving 18 bases between them. This CDR3 has 15 residues. CDR3 sequence: CASSRGGTPRDTQYF. In nucleotides, the CDR3 is TGCGCCAGCAGCAGGGGGGGGACCCCCCGGGATACGCAGTATTTT.

The J gene is TRBJ2-1, the V gene TRBV7-2, with 8 bases identical to TRBD2. CDR3 length equals 19 residues. V lost 2 bases and J lost 4; bases outside the gene matches: 16. The germline V gene encodes CDR1 SGHTA and CDR2 FQGNSA. The CDR3: CASSLRGSFGGTRYNEQFF. The CDR3, as DNA: TGTGCCAGCAGCTTAAGGGGTTCCTTCGGGGGGACTAGATACAATGAGCAGTTCTTC.

The chain uses TRBV11-2 and TRBJ2-5; TRBD2 aligns across 7 bases. CDR1 SGHAT and CDR2 FQNNGV come from the germline V gene. This CDR3 contains 14 residues. With 5 bases clipped from V and 5 bases from J, the junction kept 8 bases outside the gene matches. The CDR3: CASSNNPGGETQYF. In DNA form, the CDR3 reads TGTGCCAGCAGCAATAATCCCGGGGGGGAGACCCAGTACTTC. Drawing the rest from reference TRBV11-2 and TRBJ2-5, the complete variable domain is EAGVAQSPRYKIIEKRQSVAFWCNPISGHATLYWYQQILGQGPKLLIQFQNNGVVDDSQLPKDRFSAERLKGVDSTLKIQPAKLEDSAVYLCASSNNPGGETQYFGPGTRLLVL.